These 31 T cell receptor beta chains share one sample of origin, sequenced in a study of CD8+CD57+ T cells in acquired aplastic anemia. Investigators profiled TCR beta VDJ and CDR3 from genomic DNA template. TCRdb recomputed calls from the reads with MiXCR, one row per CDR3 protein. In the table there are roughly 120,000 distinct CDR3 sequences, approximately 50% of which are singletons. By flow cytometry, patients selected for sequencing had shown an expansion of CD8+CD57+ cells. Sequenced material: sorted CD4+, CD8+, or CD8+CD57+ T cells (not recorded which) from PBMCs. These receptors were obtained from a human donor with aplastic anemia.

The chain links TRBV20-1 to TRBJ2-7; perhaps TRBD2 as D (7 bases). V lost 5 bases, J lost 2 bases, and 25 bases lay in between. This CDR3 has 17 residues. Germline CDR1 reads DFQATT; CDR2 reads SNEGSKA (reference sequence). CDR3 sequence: CSAVSRGRGQGPYEQYF. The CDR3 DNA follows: TGCAGTGCTGTGTCTCGCGGGAGAGGCCAGGGGCCCTACGAGCAGTACTTC.

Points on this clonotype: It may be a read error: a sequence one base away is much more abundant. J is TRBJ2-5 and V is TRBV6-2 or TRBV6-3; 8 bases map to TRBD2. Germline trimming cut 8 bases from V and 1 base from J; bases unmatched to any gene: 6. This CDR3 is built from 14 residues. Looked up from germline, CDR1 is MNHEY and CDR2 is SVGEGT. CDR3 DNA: TGTGCCAGCGCCCCAGCGGGGGTCCAAGAGACCCAGTACTTC. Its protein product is CASAPAGVQETQYF.

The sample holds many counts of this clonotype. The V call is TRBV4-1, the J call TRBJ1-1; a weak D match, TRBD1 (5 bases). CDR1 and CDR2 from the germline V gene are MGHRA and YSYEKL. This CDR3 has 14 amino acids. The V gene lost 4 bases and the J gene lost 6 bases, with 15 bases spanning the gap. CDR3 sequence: CASSPRGGGAEAFF. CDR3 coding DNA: TGCGCCAGCAGCCCTAGGGGAGGAGGCGCTGAAGCTTTCTTT.

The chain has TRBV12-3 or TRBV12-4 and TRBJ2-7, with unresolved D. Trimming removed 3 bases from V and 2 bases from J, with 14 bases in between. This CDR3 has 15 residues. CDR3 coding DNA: TGTGCCAGCAGTTTTCCGTACCTGGGCGCCTACGAGCAGTACTTC. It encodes CASSFPYLGAYEQYF.

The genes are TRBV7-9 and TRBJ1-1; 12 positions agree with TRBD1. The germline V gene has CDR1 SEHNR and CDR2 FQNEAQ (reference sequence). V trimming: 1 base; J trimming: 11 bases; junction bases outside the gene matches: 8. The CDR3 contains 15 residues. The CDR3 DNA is TGTGCCAGCAGCTTAGGCGGGACAGGGGGCTTGGAGGCTTTCTTT. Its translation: CASSLGGTGGLEAFF. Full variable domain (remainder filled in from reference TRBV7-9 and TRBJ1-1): DTGVSQNPRHKITKRGQNVTFRCDPISEHNRLYWYRQTLGQGPEFLTYFQNEAQLEKSRLLSDRFSAERPKGSFSTLEIQRTEQGDSAMYLCASSLGGTGGLEAFFGQGTRLTVV.

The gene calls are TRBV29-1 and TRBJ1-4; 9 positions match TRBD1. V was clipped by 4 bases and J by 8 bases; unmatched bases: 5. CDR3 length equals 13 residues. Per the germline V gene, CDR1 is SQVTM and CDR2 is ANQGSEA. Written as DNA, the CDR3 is TGCAGCGTTGGAAGACAGGGGGGAGAAAAACTGTTTTTT. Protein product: CSVGRQGGEKLFF.

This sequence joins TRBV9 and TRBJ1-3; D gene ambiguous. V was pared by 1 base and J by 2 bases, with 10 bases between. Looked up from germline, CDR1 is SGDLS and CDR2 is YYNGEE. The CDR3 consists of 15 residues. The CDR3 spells CASSVSLAAGNTIYF. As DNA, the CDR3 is TGTGCCAGCAGCGTATCCTTGGCTGCTGGAAACACCATATATTTT.

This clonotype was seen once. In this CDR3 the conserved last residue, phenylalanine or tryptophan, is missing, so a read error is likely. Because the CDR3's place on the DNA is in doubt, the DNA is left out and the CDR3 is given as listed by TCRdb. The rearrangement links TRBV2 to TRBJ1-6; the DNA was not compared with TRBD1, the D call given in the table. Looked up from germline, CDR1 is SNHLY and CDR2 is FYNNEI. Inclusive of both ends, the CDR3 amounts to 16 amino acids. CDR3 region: CASSESAGQANSPPHL.

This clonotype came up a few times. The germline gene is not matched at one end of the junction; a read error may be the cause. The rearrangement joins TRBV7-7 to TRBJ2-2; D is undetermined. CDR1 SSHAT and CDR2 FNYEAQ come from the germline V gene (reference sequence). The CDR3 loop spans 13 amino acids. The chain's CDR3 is CASSSTPTGELFF. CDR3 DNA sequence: TGTGCTAGCAGCTCAACACCGACCGGGGAGCTGTTTTTT.

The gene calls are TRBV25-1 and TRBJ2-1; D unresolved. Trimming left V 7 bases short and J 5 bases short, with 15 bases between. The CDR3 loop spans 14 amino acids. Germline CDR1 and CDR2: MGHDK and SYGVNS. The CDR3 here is CASNGGPPNNEQFF. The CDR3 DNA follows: TGTGCCAGCAATGGTGGCCCACCGAACAATGAGCAGTTCTTC.

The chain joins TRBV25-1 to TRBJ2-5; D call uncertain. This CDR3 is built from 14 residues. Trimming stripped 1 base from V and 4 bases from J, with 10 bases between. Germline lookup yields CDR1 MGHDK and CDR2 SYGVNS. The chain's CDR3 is CASSESATTETQYF. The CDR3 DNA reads TGTGCCAGCAGTGAATCTGCGACAACAGAGACCCAGTACTTC.

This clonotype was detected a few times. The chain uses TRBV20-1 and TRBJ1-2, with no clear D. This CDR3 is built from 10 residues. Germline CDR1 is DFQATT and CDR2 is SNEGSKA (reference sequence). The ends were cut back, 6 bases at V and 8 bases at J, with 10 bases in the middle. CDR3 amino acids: CSASPSGYTF. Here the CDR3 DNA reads TGCAGTGCCTCCCCATCCGGCTACACCTTC.

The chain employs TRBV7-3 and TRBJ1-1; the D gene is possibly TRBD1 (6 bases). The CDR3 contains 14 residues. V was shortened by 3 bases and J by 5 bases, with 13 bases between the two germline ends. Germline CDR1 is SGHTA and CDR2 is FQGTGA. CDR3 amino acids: CASSLRGRGTEAFF. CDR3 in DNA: TGTGCCAGCAGCTTGCGGGGGCGTGGGACTGAAGCTTTCTTT.

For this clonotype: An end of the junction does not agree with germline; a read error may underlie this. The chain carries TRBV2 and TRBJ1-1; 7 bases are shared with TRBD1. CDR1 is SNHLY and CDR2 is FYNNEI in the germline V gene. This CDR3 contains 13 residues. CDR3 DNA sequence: TGCGCCATTGGACAGGCGAGGGGCACTGAAGCTTTCTTT. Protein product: CAIGQARGTEAFF.

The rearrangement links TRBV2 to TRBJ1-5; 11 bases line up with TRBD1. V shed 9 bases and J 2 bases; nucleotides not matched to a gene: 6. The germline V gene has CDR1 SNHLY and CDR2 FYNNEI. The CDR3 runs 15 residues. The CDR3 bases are TGTGCCAGTAGGACAGGGGGCACGGGCAATCAGCCCCAGCATTTT. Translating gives CASRTGGTGNQPQHF. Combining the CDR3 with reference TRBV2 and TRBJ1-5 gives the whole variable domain EPEVTQTPSHQVTQMGQEVILRCVPISNHLYFYWYRQILGQKVEFLVSFYNNEISEKSEIFDDQFSVERPDGSNFTLKIRSTKLEDSAMYFCASRTGGTGNQPQHFGDGTRLSIL.

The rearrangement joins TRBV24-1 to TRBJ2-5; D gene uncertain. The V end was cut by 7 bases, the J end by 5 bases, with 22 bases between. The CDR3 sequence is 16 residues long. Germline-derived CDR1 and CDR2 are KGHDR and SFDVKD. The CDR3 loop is CATSPGLGVLQETQYF. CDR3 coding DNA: TGTGCCACCAGCCCCGGCTTGGGTGTCCTCCAGGAGACCCAGTACTTC.

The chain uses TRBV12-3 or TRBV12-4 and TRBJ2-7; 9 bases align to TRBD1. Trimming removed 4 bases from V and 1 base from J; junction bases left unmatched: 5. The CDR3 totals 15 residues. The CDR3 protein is CASSSGQGLSYEQYF. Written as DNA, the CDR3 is TGTGCCAGCAGTTCCGGACAGGGGCTATCCTACGAGCAGTACTTC.

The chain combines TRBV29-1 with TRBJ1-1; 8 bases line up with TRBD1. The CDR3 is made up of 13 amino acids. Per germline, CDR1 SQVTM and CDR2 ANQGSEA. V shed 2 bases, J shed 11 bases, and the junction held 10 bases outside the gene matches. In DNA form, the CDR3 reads TGCAGCGTTGAAAGCAGGGGGCGTCGCACCGCTTTCTTT. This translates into CSVESRGRRTAFF.

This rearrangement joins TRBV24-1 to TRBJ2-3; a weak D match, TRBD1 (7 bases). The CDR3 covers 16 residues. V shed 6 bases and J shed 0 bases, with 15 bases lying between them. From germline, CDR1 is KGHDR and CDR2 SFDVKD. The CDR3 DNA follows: TGTGCCACCAGTTGGACCAGGGGGGTTAGCACAGATACGCAGTATTTT. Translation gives CATSWTRGVSTDTQYF.

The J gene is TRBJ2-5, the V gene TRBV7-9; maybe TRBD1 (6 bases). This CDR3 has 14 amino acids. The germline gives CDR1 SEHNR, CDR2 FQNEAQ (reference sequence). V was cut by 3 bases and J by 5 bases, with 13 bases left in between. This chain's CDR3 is CASSLRTGTETQYF. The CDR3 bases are TGTGCCAGCAGCTTGCGTACAGGGACGGAGACCCAGTACTTC.

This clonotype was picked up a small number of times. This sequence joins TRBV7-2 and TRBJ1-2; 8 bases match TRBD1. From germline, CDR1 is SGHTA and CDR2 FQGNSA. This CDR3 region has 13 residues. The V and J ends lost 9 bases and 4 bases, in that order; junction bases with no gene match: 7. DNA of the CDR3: TGTGCCAGTGCCCCAGGGGGCGGCTATGGCTACACCTTC. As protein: CASAPGGGYGYTF.

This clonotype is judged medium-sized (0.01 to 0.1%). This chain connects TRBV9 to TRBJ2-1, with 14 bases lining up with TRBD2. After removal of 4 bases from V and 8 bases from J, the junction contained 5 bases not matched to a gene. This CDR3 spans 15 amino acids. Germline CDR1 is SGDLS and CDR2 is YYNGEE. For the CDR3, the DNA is TGTGCCAGCAGCCCTGGGACTAGCGGGGGACATGAGCAGTTCTTC. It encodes CASSPGTSGGHEQFF.

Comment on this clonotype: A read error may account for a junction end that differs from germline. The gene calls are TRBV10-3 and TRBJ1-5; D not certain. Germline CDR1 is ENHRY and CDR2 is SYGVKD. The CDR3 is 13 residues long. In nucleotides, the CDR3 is TGTGCCAGCAGTGAGTTCCTCAATCAGCCCCAGCATTTT. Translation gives CASSEFLNQPQHF.

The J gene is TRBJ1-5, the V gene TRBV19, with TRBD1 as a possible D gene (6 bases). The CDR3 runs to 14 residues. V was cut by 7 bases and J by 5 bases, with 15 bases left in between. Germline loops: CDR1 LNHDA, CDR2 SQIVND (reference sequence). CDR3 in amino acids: CASTEGGYDQPQHF. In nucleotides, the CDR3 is TGTGCCAGTACCGAGGGGGGTTACGATCAGCCCCAGCATTTT.

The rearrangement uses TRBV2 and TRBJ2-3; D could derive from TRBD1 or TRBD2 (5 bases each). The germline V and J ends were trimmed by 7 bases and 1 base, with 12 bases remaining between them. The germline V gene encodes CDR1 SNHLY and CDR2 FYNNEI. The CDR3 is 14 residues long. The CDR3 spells CASNRDPGTDTQYF. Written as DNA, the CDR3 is TGTGCCAGCAACCGGGACCCGGGCACAGATACGCAGTATTTT.

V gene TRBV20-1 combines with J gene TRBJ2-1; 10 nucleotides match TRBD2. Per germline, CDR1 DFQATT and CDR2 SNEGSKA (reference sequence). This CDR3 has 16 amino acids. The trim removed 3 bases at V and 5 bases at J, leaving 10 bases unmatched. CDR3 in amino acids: CSARVFGLAGDNEQFF. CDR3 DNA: TGCAGTGCTAGGGTCTTCGGCCTAGCGGGGGACAATGAGCAGTTCTTC.

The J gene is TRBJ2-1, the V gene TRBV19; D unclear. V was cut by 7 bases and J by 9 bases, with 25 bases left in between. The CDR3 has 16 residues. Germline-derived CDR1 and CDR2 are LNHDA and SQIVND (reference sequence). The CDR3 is CASTSWVGCSDREQFF. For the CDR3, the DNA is TGTGCCAGTACCAGCTGGGTGGGGTGTTCTGATCGTGAGCAGTTCTTC.

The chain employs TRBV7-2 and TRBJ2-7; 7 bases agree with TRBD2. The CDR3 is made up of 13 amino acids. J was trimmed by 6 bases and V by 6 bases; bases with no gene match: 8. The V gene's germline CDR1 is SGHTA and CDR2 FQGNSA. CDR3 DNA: TGTGCCAGCAGTTTGGGGGAGGGCTCCGAGCAGTACTTC. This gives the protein CASSLGEGSEQYF.

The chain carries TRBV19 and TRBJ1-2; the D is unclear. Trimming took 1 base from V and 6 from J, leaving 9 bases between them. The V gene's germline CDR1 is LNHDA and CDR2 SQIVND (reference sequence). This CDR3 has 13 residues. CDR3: CASSIGEGNGYTF. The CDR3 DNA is TGTGCCAGTAGTATAGGTGAGGGCAATGGCTACACCTTC.

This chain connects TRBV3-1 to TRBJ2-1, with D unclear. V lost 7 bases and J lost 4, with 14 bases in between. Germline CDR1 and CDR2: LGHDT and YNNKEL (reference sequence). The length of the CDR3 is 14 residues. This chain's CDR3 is CASTDRQQYNEQFF. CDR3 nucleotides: TGTGCCAGCACCGATAGACAACAATACAATGAGCAGTTCTTC.

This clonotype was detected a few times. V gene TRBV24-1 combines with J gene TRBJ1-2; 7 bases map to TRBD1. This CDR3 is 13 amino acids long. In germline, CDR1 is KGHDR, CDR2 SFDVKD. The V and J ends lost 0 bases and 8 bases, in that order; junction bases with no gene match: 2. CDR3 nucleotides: TGTGCCACCAGTGATTTGACAGGGGCCGGCTACACCTTC. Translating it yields CATSDLTGAGYTF.